This paragraph reports one TCR beta chain. Its specific antigen is unknown. Per-base quality was not reported, and no clone a single base away is much larger than it. This sample is drawn from a study of T cells in Graves' hyperthyroidism and ophthalmopathy (dated by TCRdb to the late 2010s). Turning to the overall study: Peripheral blood samples were taken at initial diagnosis, before any treatment was given. A discovery cohort of about 95 patients, approximately 45 with Graves' ophthalmopathy and 57 with stable Graves' hyperthyroidism, was used to find distinguishing TCR V-J signatures. Whether ophthalmopathy could be predicted prospectively was tested in an independent validation cohort made up of under 20 hyperthyroidism patients plus 17 patients who later progressed to ophthalmopathy. The roughly 90 discovery patients were divided at random into training and test sets in a 7:3 ratio. The study also compared thyroid tissue and blood T-cell repertoires from over 5 Graves' hyperthyroidism patients. Once sampling was done, hyperthyroidism patients were given methimazole at a starting dose of 30 mg daily, whereas ophthalmopathy patients were given high-dose intravenous methylprednisolone. According to the paper, TCR Vbeta CDR3 sequencing was carried out on over 130 peripheral blood samples, which came from under 50 ophthalmopathy, about 75 hyperthyroidism and about 17 progressor patients.

Paper-wide results and their limitations: A 13 V-J signature model separated ophthalmopathy from stable hyperthyroidism, with 87.88% sensitivity and 81.08% specificity in cross-validation and 80%/75% in testing. Sample size was not statistically predetermined, and investigators were not blinded to group allocation. Most expanded thyroid clonotypes (frequency above 0.001) were also found in blood, which suggests that blood repertoires may mirror thyroid immune responses. In validation, the model predicted progression to ophthalmopathy with about 71% sensitivity and 72% to 85% specificity, a median of about 6.7 months before onset.

The TCR beta CDR3 regions were amplified from the RNA transcripts. The first round of RT-PCR for the TCR CDR3 was performed with the HTBI primer set and the Qiagen OneStep RT-PCR kit. A second multiplex PCR round built the libraries, followed by size selection and purification. Libraries were sequenced paired-end with 100 bp reads on an Illumina HiSeq2000. Processing in the source paper ran as follows. SOAPnuke was used to process the raw data, throwing out any read that contained adapters or uncalled bases, had a mean Phred below 15, or lacked an exact constant-primer or identifier match. High-quality paired reads were merged with COPE v1.2.5, and unique nucleotide sequences were defined as clonotypes. MiTCR v1.1 was used to align the clonotypes against IMGT TRBV, TRBD and TRBJ reference segments. The analysis included only V-J combinations with a frequency above 0.0001, which together covered around 99% of the repertoires. The TCS score was defined as the ratio of F50 (clonal expansion) to E x V (chaos), calculated using BLOSUM62-based TCRdist between CDR3 peptides within each V-J. Welch's t-statistics and random forest reduced roughly 540 V-J features to roughly 13, which were used in a naive Bayes classifier (R e1071). The raw public reads went through TCRdb reprocessing: fastp at Q25, MiXCR clone calling, in-frame beta chains kept. Each entry merges the rows of one CDR3 protein and shows their most common DNA and genes. The V and J calls were not made by the authors but by TCRdb's processing. This sample holds more than 300,000 distinct CDR3 sequences; about 18% were observed only once. The ten largest clones take up about 38% of the sample.

Moderately to severely active disease, a Clinical Activity Score of at least 3, a NOSPECS grade of at least 4, and a duration under 3 months were present in ophthalmopathy patients. Any patient with an uncontrolled infection, another autoimmune disease, pregnancy or lactation was excluded. Diagnoses were established on the basis of clinical symptoms, serum thyroxine and TRAb, thyroid ultrasound, and orbital computed tomography. PBMCs were isolated from 10 ml of fresh peripheral blood by Ficoll-Paque density gradient centrifugation. Trizol reagent was used to extract total RNA, and RNA quality was then checked on an Agilent 2100 Bioanalyzer. V gives up 2 bases and J gives up 0 bases, and the segment between their germline ends measures 8 bases. Spanning cysteine to phenylalanine, the CDR3 consists of 14 amino acids. Only CDR3 DNA is held: 42 bases, read in frame from base 1. CDR1 DFQATT and CDR2 SNEGSKA are derived from the germline V gene (reference sequence).

The receptor's source is a man younger than 30 with Graves' ophthalmopathy. The sample taken for sequencing was blood. This sequence uses TRBV20-1 and TRBJ1-3, with no confident D gene call. CDR3 sequence: CSARSLLSGNTIYF. The base sequence is TGCAGTGCTAGATCCCTGCTCTCTGGAAACACCATATATTTT.